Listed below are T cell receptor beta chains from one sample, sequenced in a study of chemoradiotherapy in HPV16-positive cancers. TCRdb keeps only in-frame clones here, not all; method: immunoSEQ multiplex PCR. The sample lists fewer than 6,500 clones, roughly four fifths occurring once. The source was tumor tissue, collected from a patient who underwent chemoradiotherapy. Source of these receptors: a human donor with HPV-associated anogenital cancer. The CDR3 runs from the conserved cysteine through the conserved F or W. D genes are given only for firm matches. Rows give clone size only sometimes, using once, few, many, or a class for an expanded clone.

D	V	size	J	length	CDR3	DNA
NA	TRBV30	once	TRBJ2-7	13	CAIVRGWPYEQYF	TGTGCCATTGTGCGAGGGTGGCCCTACGAGCAGTACTTC
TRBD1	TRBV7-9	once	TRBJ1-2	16	CASSSFPLGGANGYTF	TGTGCCAGCAGCTCCTTCCCCCTAGGGGGCGCAAATGGCTACACCTTC
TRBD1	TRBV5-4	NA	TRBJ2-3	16	CASSRVGTGAEDTQYF	TGTGCCAGCAGCCGCGTCGGGACAGGGGCGGAAGATACGCAGTATTTT
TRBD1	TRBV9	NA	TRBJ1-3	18	CASSPYPWGTASGNTIYF	TGTGCCAGCAGCCCATACCCCTGGGGGACAGCCTCTGGAAACACCATATATTTT
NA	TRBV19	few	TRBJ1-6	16	CASRITGSSYNSPLHF	TGTGCCAGTAGAATTACAGGGAGCTCCTATAATTCACCCCTCCACTTT
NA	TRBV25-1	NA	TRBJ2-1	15	CASSDWGRGVNEQFF	TGTGCCAGCAGTGATTGGGGGAGGGGGGTCAATGAGCAGTTCTTC
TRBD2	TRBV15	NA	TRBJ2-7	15	CATSLPGTSGREQYF	TGTGCCACCAGCCTACCCGGGACTAGCGGGAGGGAGCAGTACTTC
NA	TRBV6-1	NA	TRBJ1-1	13	CASSETQRREAFF	TGTGCCAGCAGTGAAACGCAGAGGCGGGAAGCTTTCTTT
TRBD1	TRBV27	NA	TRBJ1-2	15	CASKAGDRGSYGYTF	TGTGCCAGCAAGGCCGGGGACAGGGGGTCCTATGGCTACACCTTC
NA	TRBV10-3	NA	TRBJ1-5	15	CAISESRGAAQPQHF	TGTGCCATCAGTGAGTCGCGGGGGGCCGCTCAGCCCCAGCATTTT
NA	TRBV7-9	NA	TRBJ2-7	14	CASSLAGVGNEQYF	TGTGCCAGCAGCTTAGCAGGGGTAGGGAACGAGCAGTACTTC
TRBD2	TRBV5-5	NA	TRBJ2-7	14	CASSFGGAGYEQYF	TGTGCCAGCAGCTTCGGGGGAGCGGGATACGAGCAGTACTTC
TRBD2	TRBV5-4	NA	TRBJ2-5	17	CASSPGLAGGPDETQYF	TGTGCCAGCAGCCCGGGACTAGCGGGAGGGCCTGATGAGACCCAGTACTTC
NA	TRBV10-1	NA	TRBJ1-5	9	CASNQPQHF	TGCGCCAGCAATCAGCCCCAGCATTTT
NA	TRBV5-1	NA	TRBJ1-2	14	CASSLAGTSYGYTF	TGCGCCAGCAGCTTGGCTGGGACAAGCTATGGCTACACCTTC
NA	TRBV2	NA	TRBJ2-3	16	CASTEEDTESTDTQYF	TGTGCCAGCACCGAGGAGGACACGGAGTCCACAGATACGCAGTATTTT
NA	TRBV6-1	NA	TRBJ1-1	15	CASSGTGSVGTEAFF	TGTGCCAGCAGTGGAACAGGGAGTGTCGGAACTGAAGCTTTCTTT
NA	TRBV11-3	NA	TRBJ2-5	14	CASSTDILGETQYF	TGTGCCAGCAGCACGGACATCTTGGGAGAGACCCAGTACTTC
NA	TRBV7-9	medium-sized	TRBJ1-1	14	CASSLGRENTEAFF	TGTGCCAGCAGCTTAGGCAGGGAGAACACTGAAGCTTTCTTT
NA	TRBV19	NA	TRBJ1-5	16	CASSIGDLGPWQPQHF	TGTGCCAGTAGTATAGGGGATTTGGGCCCGTGGCAGCCCCAGCATTTT
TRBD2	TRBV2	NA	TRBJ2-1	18	CASRDLTGSQREVVEQFF	TGTGCCAGCAGAGATTTGACAGGTAGCCAGCGGGAGGTTGTTGAGCAGTTCTTC
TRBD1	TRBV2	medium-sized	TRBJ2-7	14	CASSSETGVDEQYF	TGTGCCAGCAGTAGCGAGACAGGGGTGGACGAGCAGTACTTC
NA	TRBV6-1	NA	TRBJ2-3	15	CASSEPGDGADTQYF	TGTGCCAGCAGTGAACCAGGGGACGGGGCAGATACGCAGTATTTT
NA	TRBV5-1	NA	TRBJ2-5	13	CASSFGRQETQYF	TGCGCCAGCAGCTTCGGACGGCAAGAGACCCAGTACTTC
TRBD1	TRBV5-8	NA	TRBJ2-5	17	CASSLKRTGGAAETQYF	TGTGCCAGCAGCTTAAAACGGACAGGGGGCGCTGCAGAGACCCAGTACTTC
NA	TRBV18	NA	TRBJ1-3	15	CASSPGPGPGNTIYF	TGTGCCAGCTCACCAGGGCCCGGGCCTGGAAACACCATATATTTT
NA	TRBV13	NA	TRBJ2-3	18	CASSFARVLDTRRDTQYF	TGTGCCAGCAGCTTCGCGCGGGTGTTGGACACCAGGAGGGATACGCAGTATTTT
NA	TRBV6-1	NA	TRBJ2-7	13	CASSELEIHEQYF	TGTGCCAGCAGTGAATTGGAAATCCACGAGCAGTACTTC
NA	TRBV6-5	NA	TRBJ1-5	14	CASSPPGGHQPQHF	TGTGCCAGCAGTCCGCCTGGGGGACACCAGCCCCAGCATTTT
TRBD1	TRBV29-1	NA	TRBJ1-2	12	CSVETGFYGYTF	TGCAGCGTGGAGACAGGGTTCTATGGCTACACCTTC
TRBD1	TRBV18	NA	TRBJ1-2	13	CASSVGQDYGYTF	TGTGCCAGCTCTGTGGGACAGGACTATGGCTACACCTTC
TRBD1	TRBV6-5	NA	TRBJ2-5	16	CASSYASDRGRETQYF	TGTGCCAGCAGTTACGCATCAGACAGGGGACGAGAGACCCAGTACTTC
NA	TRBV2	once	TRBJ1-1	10	CASSGGRAFF	TGTGCCAGCAGTGGGGGGAGGGCTTTCTTT
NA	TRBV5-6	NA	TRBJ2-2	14	CASSRRSNTGELFF	TGTGCCAGCAGCCGACGGTCGAACACCGGGGAGCTGTTTTTT
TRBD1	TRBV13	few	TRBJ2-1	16	CASRQDPGQGEDEQFF	TGTGCCAGCAGGCAAGATCCGGGACAGGGGGAGGATGAGCAGTTCTTC
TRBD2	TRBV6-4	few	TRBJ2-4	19	CASSDNFHPAGYAKNIQYF	TGTGCCAGCAGTGACAATTTCCACCCAGCGGGATATGCCAAAAACATTCAGTACTTC
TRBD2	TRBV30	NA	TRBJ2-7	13	CAWRFGTSGNEYF	TGTGCCTGGAGGTTTGGGACTAGCGGGAATGAGTACTTC
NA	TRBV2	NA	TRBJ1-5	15	CASSEVRAGNQPQHF	TGTGCCAGCAGTGAAGTCCGTGCCGGCAATCAGCCCCAGCATTTT
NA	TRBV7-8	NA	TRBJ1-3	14	CASSQTGSGNTIYF	TGTGCCAGCAGCCAGACAGGATCGGGAAACACCATATATTTT
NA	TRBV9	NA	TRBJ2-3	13	CASSANTADTQYF	TGTGCCAGCAGCGCTAATACTGCAGATACGCAGTATTTT
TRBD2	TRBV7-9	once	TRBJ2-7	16	CASSNSGLAGEDEQYF	TGTGCCAGCAGCAACTCTGGACTAGCGGGAGAGGACGAGCAGTACTTC
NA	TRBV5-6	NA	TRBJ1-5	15	CASSFSGRVNQPQHF	TGTGCCAGCAGCTTCTCCGGCAGGGTGAATCAGCCCCAGCATTTT
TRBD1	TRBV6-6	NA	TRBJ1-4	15	CASIQGGRTNEKLFF	TGTGCCAGCATCCAGGGGGGGAGAACTAATGAAAAACTGTTTTTT
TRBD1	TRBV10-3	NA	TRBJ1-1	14	CAISSQGGGIEAFF	TGTGCCATCAGCTCGCAGGGGGGCGGGATTGAAGCTTTCTTT
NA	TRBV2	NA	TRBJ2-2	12	CASSSPPGELFF	TGTGCCAGCAGTTCACCCCCCGGGGAGCTGTTTTTT
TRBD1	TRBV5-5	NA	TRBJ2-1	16	CASSWGQESSYNEQFF	TGTGCCAGCAGCTGGGGACAGGAGAGCTCCTACAATGAGCAGTTCTTC
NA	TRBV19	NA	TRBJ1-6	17	CASTKASVSSYNSPLHF	TGTGCCAGTACGAAGGCGTCTGTGAGCTCCTATAATTCACCCCTCCACTTT
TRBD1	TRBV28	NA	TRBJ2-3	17	CASSPLVRDRRPDTQYF	TGTGCCAGCAGTCCCCTCGTGCGGGACAGGCGGCCAGATACGCAGTATTTT
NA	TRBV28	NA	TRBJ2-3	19	CASSLDPDASGPFTDTQYF	TGTGCCAGCAGTTTAGACCCAGACGCGTCCGGACCCTTTACAGATACGCAGTATTTT
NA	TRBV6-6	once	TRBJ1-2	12	CASRDKNYGYTF	TGTGCCAGCAGAGACAAAAACTATGGCTACACCTTC
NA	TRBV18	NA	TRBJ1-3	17	CASSPPSGDPSGNTIYF	TGTGCCAGCTCACCCCCTTCGGGAGACCCCTCTGGAAACACCATATATTTT
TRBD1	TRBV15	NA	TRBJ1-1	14	CATRPGNRGSEAFF	TGTGCCACTAGACCGGGTAACAGGGGCTCTGAAGCTTTCTTT
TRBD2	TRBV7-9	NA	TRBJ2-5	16	CASSLGTSGGQETQYF	TGTGCCAGCAGCTTAGGGACTAGCGGGGGACAAGAGACCCAGTACTTC
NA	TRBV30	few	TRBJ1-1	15	CAWSVMRVRETEAFF	TGTGCCTGGAGTGTAATGAGGGTTCGGGAGACTGAAGCTTTCTTT
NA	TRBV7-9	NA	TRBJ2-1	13	CASTPGGLPGQFF	TGTGCCAGCACCCCCGGCGGGCTTCCTGGACAGTTCTTC
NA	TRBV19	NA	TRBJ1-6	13	CASNWGRGSPLHF	TGTGCCAGTAACTGGGGGCGAGGTTCACCCCTCCACTTT
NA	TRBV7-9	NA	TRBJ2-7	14	CASSLGGHSYEQYF	TGTGCCAGCAGCTTAGGGGGACACTCCTACGAGCAGTACTTC
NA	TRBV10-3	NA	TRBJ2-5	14	CAISRGNLQETQYF	TGTGCCATCAGTCGGGGAAACTTACAAGAGACCCAGTACTTC
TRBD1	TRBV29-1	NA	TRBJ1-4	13	CSAGDRVNEKLFF	TGCAGCGCCGGGGACAGGGTTAATGAAAAACTGTTTTTT
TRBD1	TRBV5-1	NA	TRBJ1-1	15	CASGNTGGVNTEAFF	TGCGCCAGCGGAAACACAGGGGGCGTCAACACTGAAGCTTTCTTT